Following are 5 T cell receptor beta chains from one sample sequenced in a study of siplizumab effects on memory and regulatory T cells. Data came from immunoSEQ multiplex PCR; TCRdb stores just in-frame clones and leaves some out. The sample comprises fewer than 80,000 clones, roughly 93% of which are singletons, and roughly 5.2% rests with the top ten. The specimen was CD8+ T cells sorted from blood. The receptors derive from a human donor in good health.

This rearrangement joins TRBV5-6 to TRBJ2-7; D not certain. The V and J ends lost 5 bases and 3 bases respectively, with 6 bases between them. Germline CDR1 reads SGHDT; CDR2 reads YYEEEE. The CDR3 sequence is 11 residues long. CDR3 in DNA: TGTGCCAGCAGTTTAGACTACGAGCAGTACTTC. Translation: CASSLDYEQYF.

J is TRBJ1-3 and V is TRBV6-6; D perhaps matches TRBD1 (6 bases). The V and J ends lost 2 bases and 8 bases respectively, with 19 bases between them. Germline V gene data show CDR1 as MNHNY and CDR2 as SVGAGI (reference sequence). The CDR3 covers 16 residues. Here the CDR3 DNA reads TGTGCCAGCAGTTACCCCCTGGGACACCTCCGGGACACCATATATTTT. Translating gives CASSYPLGHLRDTIYF.

The genes are TRBV7-6 and TRBJ2-3; 16 bases align to TRBD2. CDR3 length: 19 residues. Per germline, CDR1 SGHVS and CDR2 FNYEAQ. J lost 7 bases, V lost 1 base, and 11 bases had no gene match. The CDR3 DNA sequence: TGTGCCAGCAGCTTAGTGGCCGGGACTAGCGGGGGGGCGTCGAATACGCAGTATTTT. This sequence encodes CASSLVAGTSGGASNTQYF.

This clone was detected once. V usage is TRBV27 and J usage is TRBJ1-2; no firm D call. The CDR3 extends over 13 amino acids. The V end was cut by 3 bases, the J end by 2 bases, with 7 bases between. Germline loops: CDR1 MNHEY, CDR2 SMNVEV (reference sequence). For the CDR3, the DNA is TGTGCCAGCAGTTTTAGAAGCAACTATGGCTACACCTTC. Translation gives CASSFRSNYGYTF.

J is TRBJ1-3 and V is TRBV9; maybe TRBD1 (5 bases). Looked up from germline, CDR1 is SGDLS and CDR2 is YYNGEE. This CDR3 region has 17 residues. With 4 bases removed from V and 0 bases from J, the gap between germline ends came to 17 bases. The CDR3 region is CASSSPTGVASGNTIYF. CDR3 nucleotides: TGTGCCAGCAGCAGCCCGACGGGGGTAGCCTCTGGAAACACCATATATTTT.